Presented here are 30 T cell receptor beta chains from one specimen sequenced in a study of cytomegalovirus exposure and HLA in healthy donors. The PCR was carried out with 60 Vbeta primers and 13 Jbeta primers. Profiled with immunoSEQ multiplex PCR; TCRdb holds only in-frame clones, not every one. The sample lists 250,000 or so clones; 80% to 95% were seen once. Sequencing was done on a sample of PBMCs. These TCRs come from a girl aged 2 to 9 in good health and CMV-seronegative.

V gene TRBV11-1 combines with J gene TRBJ2-7; 9 nucleotides align to TRBD1. Germline V gene lookup returns CDR1 SGHAT and CDR2 FQDESV (reference sequence). Trimming at V came to 5 bases and at J to 5 bases, leaving 4 bases not matched to a gene. The CDR3 is 13 residues long. This CDR3 is CASSRTGEHEQYF. The CDR3 DNA is TGTGCCAGCAGCCGGACAGGGGAGCACGAGCAGTACTTC.

The sample holds a few counts of this clone. The chain recombines TRBV25-1 with TRBJ1-4, with D possibly TRBD1 on 6 matching bases. V shed 1 base and J shed 12 bases, with 15 bases lying between them. The V gene's germline CDR1 is MGHDK and CDR2 SYGVNS. This CDR3 has 14 residues. The DNA of the CDR3 is TGTGCCAGCAGTGAATCCGGGACACCCGGCCAACTGTTTTTT. This encodes CASSESGTPGQLFF.

This clone was recorded only once. This chain uses TRBV27 with TRBJ2-1; 8 nucleotides align to TRBD2. The germline V gene has CDR1 MNHEY and CDR2 SMNVEV (reference sequence). V trimming: 4 bases; J trimming: 5 bases; junction bases outside the gene matches: 10. The CDR3 contains 16 residues. DNA for the CDR3: TGTGCCAGCAGTTCAATAGCGGGACCCCTAGACAATGAGCAGTTCTTC. Its protein is CASSSIAGPLDNEQFF.

This clone has only one observation. The DNA of the CDR3 is TGTGCCAGCTCACCAGCCAGGGTAGGCTCCTACAATGAGCAGTTCTTC. Translated, it gives CASSPARVGSYNEQFF. The rearrangement uses TRBV18 and TRBJ2-1; tentatively, D is TRBD1 (5 bases). The germline gives CDR1 KGHSH, CDR2 LQKENI. The CDR3 runs to 16 residues. Deletions cut 2 bases from V and 0 bases from J, with 11 bases between. The full variable domain, rest sourced from reference TRBV18 and TRBJ2-1, is NAGVMQNPRHLVRRRGQEARLRCSPMKGHSHVYWYRQLPEEGLKFMVYLQKENIIDESGMPKERFSAEFPKEGPSILRIQQVVRGDSAAYFCASSPARVGSYNEQFFGPGTRLTVL.

This clone has just a few counts. The chain employs TRBV4-1 and TRBJ2-7, with 7 bases that match TRBD2. Germline V lookup: CDR1 MGHRA, CDR2 YSYEKL. V trimming: 3 bases; J trimming: 4 bases; junction bases outside the gene matches: 15. This CDR3 comprises 17 residues. The CDR3 DNA reads TGCGCCAGCAGCCAGCTAACGATGGGACTACCCTCTTACGAGCAGTACTTC. It is translated as CASSQLTMGLPSYEQYF.

This chain connects TRBV5-1 to TRBJ2-3; D gene unclear. V was cut by 6 bases and J by 2 bases, with 16 bases left in between. This CDR3 contains 15 residues. Per germline, CDR1 SGHRS and CDR2 YFSETQ. CDR3 loop: CASTTGGSPTDTQYF. The CDR3 region has the DNA TGCGCCAGCACTACTGGCGGCTCCCCCACAGATACGCAGTATTTT.

This clone was recorded once. CDR3: CASRRAAGGPYEQYF. The CDR3 DNA is TGTGCCAGCAGAAGGGCAGCGGGGGGGCCCTACGAGCAGTACTTC. The chain joins TRBV27 to TRBJ2-7; 10 bases map to TRBD2. V gave up 6 bases and J gave up 2 bases; unmatched junction bases: 7. Germline V gene lookup returns CDR1 MNHEY and CDR2 SMNVEV (reference sequence). The CDR3 is 15 amino acids.

The chain is built from TRBV6-6 and TRBJ2-2; D is ambiguous. The ends were cut back, 7 bases at V and 4 bases at J, with 4 bases in the middle. Germline V gives CDR1 MNHNY, CDR2 SVGAGI (reference sequence). The CDR3 runs 11 residues. DNA of the CDR3: TGTGCCAGCACCCTCACCGGGGAGCTGTTTTTT. Protein product: CASTLTGELFF.

This sequence joins TRBV5-6 and TRBJ2-2; perhaps TRBD2 as D (5 bases). The CDR3 totals 16 residues. Per germline, CDR1 SGHDT and CDR2 YYEEEE. V was cut by 0 bases and J by 3 bases, with 12 bases left in between. CDR3: CASSLGRRTYTGELFF. The CDR3 DNA is TGTGCCAGCAGCTTGGGACGGAGGACCTACACCGGGGAGCTGTTTTTT.

The chain recombines TRBV19 with TRBJ1-6, with D possibly matching TRBD1 (6 bases). Germline CDR1 reads LNHDA; CDR2 reads SQIVND (reference sequence). The CDR3 totals 16 residues. V lost 4 bases and J lost 0, with 10 bases in between. The CDR3 coding sequence is TGTGCCAGTAGTACTACAGGGAGCTCCTATAATTCACCCCTCCACTTT. Translated: CASSTTGSSYNSPLHF. Filled out from reference TRBV19 and TRBJ1-6, the complete variable domain reads DGGITQSPKYLFRKEGQNVTLSCEQNLNHDAMYWYRQDPGQGLRLIYYSQIVNDFQKGDIAEGYSVSREKKESFPLTVTSAQKNPTAFYLCASSTTGSSYNSPLHFGNGTRLTVT.

CDR3 sequence (DNA): TGTGCCAGCAGGCGACAAGCCGGCGAGCAGTACTTC. Protein product: CASRRQAGEQYF. This sequence joins TRBV28 and TRBJ2-7; D is ambiguous. This CDR3 is built from 12 residues. Germline CDR1 reads MDHEN; CDR2 reads SYDVKM. V lost 6 bases to trimming and J lost 6 bases, with 12 bases between them.

CDR3 residues: CASSLGVGGGETQYF. DNA for the CDR3: TGCGCCAGCAGCTTGGGTGTAGGAGGGGGCGAGACCCAGTACTTC. This chain links TRBV5-1 with TRBJ2-5; D perhaps matches TRBD1 (7 bases). Deletions cut 0 bases from V and 5 bases from J, with 14 bases between. The germline V gene encodes CDR1 SGHRS and CDR2 YFSETQ. The CDR3 contains 15 residues.

The chain links TRBV10-1 to TRBJ2-7; D might be TRBD1 (5 bases). The CDR3 has 13 amino acids. CDR1 and CDR2 from the germline V gene are WNHNN and SYGVQD (reference sequence). Trimming shortened V by 1 base and J by 6 bases, and 10 bases separated the two germline ends. In DNA, the CDR3 is TGCGCCAGCAGTGAGTATAGGGGTAGCGAGCAGTACTTC. Translated, it gives CASSEYRGSEQYF.

V is TRBV28 and J is TRBJ2-3, with 7 bases aligning to TRBD2. Trimming at V came to 0 bases and at J to 5 bases, leaving 17 bases not matched to a gene. The CDR3 is 19 amino acids. Germline values: CDR1 MDHEN, CDR2 SYDVKM. The CDR3 coding sequence is TGTGCCAGCAGTTTATGTTGGCTAGCGGAACCCGCCTGTATAGATACGCAGTATTTT. Translated: CASSLCWLAEPACIDTQYF.

This clone showed up just a few times. The same CDR3 arises from other DNA sequences in this sample as well. The J gene is TRBJ2-3, the V gene TRBV7-3, with 10 bases aligning to TRBD2. Germline CDR1 reads SGHTA; CDR2 reads FQGTGA. V lost 4 bases to trimming and J lost 4 bases; unmatched junction nucleotides: 2. The CDR3 runs 14 residues. The CDR3, as DNA: TGTGCCAGCAGCTCTAGCGGGGGCGCAGATACGCAGTATTTT. This sequence encodes CASSSSGGADTQYF.

The chain has TRBV5-1 and TRBJ2-7; D is perhaps TRBD2 (6 bases). This CDR3 region has 14 residues. Trimming pared 5 bases from V and 2 bases from J, leaving 14 bases between. Germline values: CDR1 SGHRS, CDR2 YFSETQ. The CDR3 loop reads CASSRREHAYEQYF. Written as DNA, the CDR3 is TGCGCCAGCAGTCGGCGGGAACACGCCTACGAGCAGTACTTC.

This clone was recorded once. The J gene is TRBJ2-3, the V gene TRBV7-3; 9 bases match TRBD1. Trimming cost V 5 bases and J 6 bases; bases outside gene matches: 12. Germline values: CDR1 SGHTA, CDR2 FQGTGA. CDR3 size: 16 residues. CDR3 nucleotide sequence: TGTGCCAGCAGCAGAGGGGGGGACAGGGATTACGATACGCAGTATTTT. The encoded protein is CASSRGGDRDYDTQYF.

The gene calls are TRBV5-6 and TRBJ2-2; 10 bases match TRBD2. The germline gives CDR1 SGHDT, CDR2 YYEEEE. This CDR3 contains 16 residues. V trimming: 0 bases; J trimming: 4 bases; junction bases outside the gene matches: 3. The CDR3 nucleotides are TGTGCCAGCAGCTTGGGCCCTAGCGGGAGCACCGGGGAGCTGTTTTTT. Protein: CASSLGPSGSTGELFF.

The CDR3 protein is CSVSGGFGYTF. The CDR3 DNA is TGCAGTGTCTCGGGGGGGTTTGGCTACACCTTC. This chain uses TRBV20-1 with TRBJ1-2; maybe TRBD1 (5 bases). CDR1 and CDR2 from the germline V gene are DFQATT and SNEGSKA (reference sequence). V lost 7 bases to trimming and J lost 7 bases, with 13 bases between them. The CDR3 sequence is 11 residues long.

This clone was counted once. The chain links TRBV30 to TRBJ1-6, with a weak D call TRBD1 (5 bases). Trimming cost V 3 bases and J 10 bases, with 16 bases left between them. Germline CDR1 and CDR2: GTSNPN and SVGIG (reference sequence). There are 14 residues in the CDR3. The chain's CDR3 is CAWSNLRVGSPLHF. CDR3 nucleotides: TGTGCCTGGAGCAACCTCAGGGTAGGGTCACCCCTCCACTTT. The full variable domain, its missing parts supplied by reference TRBV30 and TRBJ1-6, is SQTIHQWPATLVQPVGSPLSLECTVEGTSNPNLYWYRQAAGRGLQLLFYSVGIGQISSEVPQNLSASRPQDRQFILSSKKLLLSDSGFYLCAWSNLRVGSPLHFGNGTRLTVT.

The J gene is TRBJ1-5, the V gene TRBV7-8; possible D gene TRBD1, 6 bases. CDR3 length equals 20 residues. Trimming cost V 3 bases and J 0 bases, with 24 bases left between them. Germline loops: CDR1 SGHVS, CDR2 FQNEAQ. CDR3 nucleotide sequence: TGTGCCAGCAGCTTCGGTTTATCGCAGGGGATTGACCGTAGCAATCAGCCCCAGCATTTT. Amino acid sequence: CASSFGLSQGIDRSNQPQHF.

The genes are TRBV12-2 and TRBJ2-4; no check of the table's D call, TRBD1, against the DNA was made. TRBV12-2 is given as a pseudogene. CDR3 size: 16 residues. CDR3 in amino acids: CASRKDRGFDENIQYF. Here the CDR3 DNA reads TGTGCAAGTCGCAAAGACAGGGGATTCGACGAAAACATTCAGTACTTC.

This clone was recorded a few times. The V and J genes are TRBV29-1 and TRBJ1-2, with D possibly being TRBD1 (5 bases). Looked up from germline, CDR1 is SQVTM and CDR2 is ANQGSEA. V lost 6 bases and J 2 bases, leaving 19 bases between the germline ends. This CDR3 comprises 15 residues. CDR3 protein: CSVLGGLGANYGYTF. The CDR3, as DNA: TGCAGCGTCCTGGGGGGACTTGGGGCCAACTATGGCTACACCTTC.

The V and J genes are TRBV30 and TRBJ2-6; D remains unclear. The CDR3 loop spans 13 amino acids. Looked up from germline, CDR1 is GTSNPN and CDR2 is SVGIG (reference sequence). V was pared by 5 bases and J by 0 bases, with 5 bases between. For the CDR3, the DNA is TGTGCCTGGTCACACTCTGGGGCCAACGTCCTGACTTTC. This translates into CAWSHSGANVLTF. Using reference TRBV30 and TRBJ2-6 for the parts outside the CDR3, the full variable domain is SQTIHQWPATLVQPVGSPLSLECTVEGTSNPNLYWYRQAAGRGLQLLFYSVGIGQISSEVPQNLSASRPQDRQFILSSKKLLLSDSGFYLCAWSHSGANVLTFGAGSRLTVL.

The chain links TRBV15 to TRBJ2-7; 9 bases agree with TRBD1. Germline loops: CDR1 LNHNV, CDR2 YYDKDF (reference sequence). V gave up 5 bases and J gave up 5 bases; unmatched junction bases: 4. The CDR3 consists of 13 residues. The CDR3 nucleotides read TGTGCCACCAGCCGGGACAGGGAACACGAGCAGTACTTC. Translating it yields CATSRDREHEQYF.

This chain uses TRBV6-1 with TRBJ2-7; D is undetermined. Trimming cost V 6 bases and J 3 bases, with 12 bases left between them. Germline V gene lookup returns CDR1 MNHNS and CDR2 SASEGT. CDR3 size: 13 residues. DNA for the CDR3: TGTGCCAGCAGAGCAACAGAATACTACGAGCAGTACTTC. The encoded protein is CASRATEYYEQYF.

V is TRBV29-1 and J is TRBJ2-4; D not resolved. Germline lookup yields CDR1 SQVTM and CDR2 ANQGSEA. Between the trimmed V and J ends, which lost 5 bases and 7 bases, there was a span of 21 bases. The CDR3 runs 15 residues. This CDR3 reads CSVLVSGSSGNIQYF. The CDR3 coding sequence is TGCAGCGTTTTAGTCTCCGGGTCTTCCGGGAACATTCAGTACTTC.

The chain recombines TRBV6-6 with TRBJ2-3; TRBD2 aligns across 7 bases. The CDR3 totals 14 residues. The trim removed 10 bases at V and 2 bases at J, leaving 9 bases unmatched. The V gene's germline CDR1 is MNHNY and CDR2 SVGAGI (reference sequence). CDR3 sequence (DNA): TGTGCCACCTCTGGGAGGGACCCCACAGATACGCAGTATTTT. This encodes CATSGRDPTDTQYF.

This clone was seen more than once but under ten times. The chain is built from TRBV28 and TRBJ2-3; TRBD1 aligns across 10 bases. CDR1 and CDR2 (germline): MDHEN, SYDVKM. V trimming: 5 bases; J trimming: 2 bases; junction bases outside the gene matches: 4. There are 15 residues in the CDR3. The CDR3 DNA follows: TGTGCCAGCAGTCCGGGACAGGGGAACACAGATACGCAGTATTTT. Translated, it gives CASSPGQGNTDTQYF. Looking up the rest from reference TRBV28 and TRBJ2-3 gives the full variable domain: DVKVTQSSRYLVKRTGEKVFLECVQDMDHENMFWYRQDPGLGLRLIYFSYDVKMKEKGDIPEGYSVSREKKERFSLILESASTNQTSMYLCASSPGQGNTDTQYFGPGTRLTVL.

This clone was detected once. The chain's CDR3 is CASSLKAPDRGYEQYF. The CDR3, as DNA: TGCGCCAGCAGCTTGAAAGCTCCCGACAGGGGCTACGAGCAGTACTTC. The gene calls are TRBV5-1 and TRBJ2-7; 8 bases align to TRBD1. The CDR3 has 16 amino acids. V lost 1 base, J lost 3 bases, and 9 bases stayed unmatched. The germline CDR1 and CDR2 sequences are SGHRS and YFSETQ.